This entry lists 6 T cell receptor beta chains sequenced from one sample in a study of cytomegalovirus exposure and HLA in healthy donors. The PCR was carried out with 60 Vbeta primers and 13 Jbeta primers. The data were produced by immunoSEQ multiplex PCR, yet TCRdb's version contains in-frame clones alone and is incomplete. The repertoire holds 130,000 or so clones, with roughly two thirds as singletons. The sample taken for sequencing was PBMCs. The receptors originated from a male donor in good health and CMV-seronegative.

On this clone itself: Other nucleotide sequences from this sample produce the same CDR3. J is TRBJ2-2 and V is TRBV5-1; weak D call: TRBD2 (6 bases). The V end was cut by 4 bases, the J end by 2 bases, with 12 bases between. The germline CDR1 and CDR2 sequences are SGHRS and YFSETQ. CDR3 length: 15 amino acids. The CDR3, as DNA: TGCGCCAGCAGCGTGGGGACTGCCAACACCGGGGAGCTGTTTTTT. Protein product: CASSVGTANTGELFF.

In nucleotides, the CDR3 is TGCAGCGTCTCGAGGGGGCCATACAATGAGCAGTTCTTC. Translation gives CSVSRGPYNEQFF. The chain links TRBV29-1 to TRBJ2-1; 7 bases line up with TRBD1. This CDR3 spans 13 amino acids. Unmatched junction bases numbered 6, after V lost 6 bases and J lost 4 bases. Per the germline V gene, CDR1 is SQVTM and CDR2 is ANQGSEA.

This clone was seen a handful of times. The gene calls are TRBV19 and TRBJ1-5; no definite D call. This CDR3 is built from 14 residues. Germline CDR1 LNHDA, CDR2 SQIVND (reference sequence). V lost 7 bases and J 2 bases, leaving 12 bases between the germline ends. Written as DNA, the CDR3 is TGTGCCAGTAATTGGGGAGGCGGCAATCAGCCCCAGCATTTT. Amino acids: CASNWGGGNQPQHF.

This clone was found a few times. CDR3 sequence: CSASAGHQQYF. The CDR3 DNA sequence: TGCAGTGCTAGCGCGGGGCATCAGCAGTACTTC. This chain joins TRBV20-1 and TRBJ2-7, with D maybe TRBD2 (6 bases). There are 11 residues in the CDR3. The V end was cut by 3 bases, the J end by 8 bases, with 11 bases between. The germline gives CDR1 DFQATT, CDR2 SNEGSKA (reference sequence).

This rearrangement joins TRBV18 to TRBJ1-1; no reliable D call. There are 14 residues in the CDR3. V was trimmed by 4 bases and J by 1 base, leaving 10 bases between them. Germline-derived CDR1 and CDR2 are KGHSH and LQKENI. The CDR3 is CASSLSTGNTEAFF. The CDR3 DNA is TGTGCCAGCTCACTCTCGACGGGGAACACTGAAGCTTTCTTT. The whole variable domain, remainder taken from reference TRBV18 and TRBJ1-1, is NAGVMQNPRHLVRRRGQEARLRCSPMKGHSHVYWYRQLPEEGLKFMVYLQKENIIDESGMPKERFSAEFPKEGPSILRIQQVVRGDSAAYFCASSLSTGNTEAFFGQGTRLTVV.

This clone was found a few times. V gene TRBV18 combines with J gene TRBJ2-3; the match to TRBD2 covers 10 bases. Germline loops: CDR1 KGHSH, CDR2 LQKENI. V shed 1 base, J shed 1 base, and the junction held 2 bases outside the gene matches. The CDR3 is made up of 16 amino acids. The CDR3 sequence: CASSPLAGGGTDTQYF. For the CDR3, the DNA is TGTGCCAGCTCACCACTAGCGGGGGGCGGCACAGATACGCAGTATTTT.